The rows below give T cell receptor beta chains drawn from one sample of a study of control samples from healthy donors and cancer patients. The method was immunoSEQ multiplex PCR; TCRdb's version includes in-frame clones alone and lacks a portion of them. The data hold approximately 84,000 clones, with 91% observed a single time. The sample consisted of blood. The receptors stem from a man aged 30-40 years in good health. The CDR3 runs from the conserved cysteine through the conserved F or W. The order of the fields is J gene, V gene, D gene, clone size, CDR3 protein, CDR3 DNA. The D gene is left open where the match is weak. Size values are once, few and many counts, or a class for expanded clones, and some rows have none.

J: TRBJ2-1; V: TRBV19; D: TRBD2; size: NA; CDR3: CASTTSGTYNEQFF; DNA: TGTGCCAGTACCACTAGCGGGACCTACAATGAGCAGTTCTTC
J: TRBJ1-3; V: TRBV7-9; D: NA; size: once; CDR3: CASSLIFGDAPGTGNTIYF; DNA: TGTGCCAGCAGCTTAATTTTCGGAGATGCTCCTGGGACTGGAAACACCATATATTTT
J: TRBJ2-7; V: TRBV9; D: TRBD1; size: NA; CDR3: CASSVGTGGSGDEQYF; DNA: TGTGCCAGCAGCGTAGGTACAGGGGGAAGTGGGGACGAGCAGTACTTC
J: TRBJ2-3; V: TRBV19; D: TRBD2; size: NA; CDR3: CASSTWTSETDTQYF; DNA: TGTGCCAGTAGTACGTGGACTAGCGAGACAGATACGCAGTATTTT
J: TRBJ2-6; V: TRBV7-3; D: TRBD1; size: NA; CDR3: CASSLRPAGTGYSGANVLTF; DNA: TGTGCCAGCAGCTTGAGACCCGCCGGGACAGGCTACTCTGGGGCCAACGTCCTGACTTTC
J: TRBJ2-2; V: TRBV5-1; D: TRBD1; size: NA; CDR3: CASSSLPRTGESTGELFF; DNA: TGCGCCAGCAGCTCACTCCCAAGGACAGGGGAATCCACCGGGGAGCTGTTTTTT
J: TRBJ1-4; V: TRBV5-1; D: TRBD1; size: NA; CDR3: CASSSIGTRDRNEKLFF; DNA: TGCGCCAGCAGCTCTATAGGAACTCGGGACAGAAATGAAAAACTGTTTTTT
J: TRBJ2-7; V: TRBV3-1/TRBV3-2; D: TRBD2; size: NA; CDR3: CASSRNSGTSGTYEQYF; DNA: TGTGCCAGCAGCCGCAATTCCGGGACTAGCGGCACCTACGAGCAGTACTTC
J: TRBJ2-7; V: TRBV2; D: NA; size: few; CDR3: CASSEERQTYEQYF; DNA: TGTGCCAGCAGTGAAGAGAGACAGACCTACGAGCAGTACTTC
J: TRBJ2-6; V: TRBV28; D: NA; size: NA; CDR3: CATQQGPGANVLTF; DNA: TGTGCCACTCAACAGGGCCCTGGGGCCAACGTCCTGACTTTC
J: TRBJ1-4; V: TRBV25-1; D: NA; size: NA; CDR3: CASGGGAVGEKLFF; DNA: TGTGCCAGCGGGGGAGGGGCAGTGGGTGAAAAACTGTTTTTT
J: TRBJ1-6; V: TRBV2; D: TRBD1; size: NA; CDR3: CASSYRGKSPLHF; DNA: TGTGCCAGCAGTTACAGGGGGAAGTCACCCCTCCACTTT
J: TRBJ2-7; V: TRBV5-5; D: TRBD2; size: NA; CDR3: CASSLPGLGSEQYF; DNA: TGTGCCAGCAGCTTGCCGGGACTAGGGAGCGAGCAGTACTTC
J: TRBJ1-4; V: TRBV5-6; D: NA; size: NA; CDR3: CASSFWRNTNEKLFF; DNA: TGTGCCAGCAGCTTTTGGCGGAACACTAATGAAAAACTGTTTTTT
J: TRBJ2-7; V: TRBV10-3; D: TRBD1; size: NA; CDR3: CAISDTGTGKGYEQYF; DNA: TGTGCCATCAGTGATACGGGGACAGGGAAAGGTTACGAGCAGTACTTC
J: TRBJ1-2; V: TRBV14; D: TRBD1; size: NA; CDR3: CASSARQGWNYGYTF; DNA: TGTGCCAGCAGCGCAAGACAGGGATGGAACTATGGCTACACCTTC
J: TRBJ1-3; V: TRBV6-6; D: NA; size: NA; CDR3: CASSYHRADTIYF; DNA: TGTGCCAGCAGTTACCACCGGGCTGACACCATATATTTT
J: TRBJ2-2; V: TRBV7-3; D: NA; size: NA; CDR3: CASSLTPGLSRELFF; DNA: TGTGCCAGCAGCTTAACGCCGGGACTGAGCAGGGAGCTGTTTTTT